This T cell receptor (beta chain) was retrieved from a study of monozygotic twins with inflammatory bowel disease. Study-level results: Patient repertoires may carry noise from differing immunosuppressive treatments.

An approximately 2.3 ml blood sample was drawn per donor. CDR3 size: 15 residues. Germline V gene sequence: CDR1 LGHDT, CDR2 YNNKEL (reference sequence). TCRdb re-called the 5' RACE reads; one entry per CDR3 protein, DNA not given. The sample is made up of roughly 320,000 distinct CDR3 sequences, and the top ten hold less than 6.5% of it. As concerns this clonotype: Antigen: not known.

Material: blood. The sequence was collected from a human donor with ulcerative colitis or Crohn's disease, or a healthy co-twin of an affected twin (not recorded which). V is TRBV3-1 and J is TRBJ1-1; with no DNA, the TCRdb D assignment of TRBD1 cannot be verified. This CDR3 reads CASRYNRGSNTEAFF.